The rows below give T cell receptor beta chains drawn from one sample of a study of tumor-infiltrating lymphocytes in primary liver carcinoma. From the multiplex PCR reads, TCRdb called clonotypes with MiXCR, one entry per CDR3 protein. The table records 310,000 or so distinct CDR3 sequences, roughly 61% of them present only once. Sequencing was carried out using peripheral blood. The receptors stem from a man aged 40-50 years with primary liver carcinoma and hepatitis B virus infection. The CDR3 runs from the conserved cysteine through the conserved F or W. The D gene is left open where the match is weak. Clone sizes are given selectively: once, few, many, or a class where the clone is expanded.

V: TRBV7-8; size: -; D: -; J: TRBJ1-4; DNA: TGTGCCAGCAACCCTGAGCTCTATGCAACTAATGAAAAACTGTTTTTT; CDR3: CASNPELYATNEKLFF
V: TRBV7-9; size: -; D: TRBD1; J: TRBJ2-1; DNA: TGTACCAGCAGCAACAGGGGGAACTCCTACAATGAGCGGTTCTTC; CDR3: CTSSNRGNSYNERFF
V: TRBV11-3; size: -; D: -; J: TRBJ2-3; DNA: TGTGCCAGCAGCTTCGAGACGGGTGCGCAGTATTTT; CDR3: CASSFETGAQYF
V: TRBV11-3; size: -; D: -; J: TRBJ2-7; DNA: TGTGCCAGCAGCTTACGGCAGGGGTACGAGTGGTACTTC; CDR3: CASSLRQGYEWYF
V: TRBV11-2; size: -; D: -; J: TRBJ2-1; DNA: TGTGCCAGCAGCTCCCGGCTCACTGCCAGCAATGAGCAGTTCTTC; CDR3: CASSSRLTASNEQFF
V: TRBV6-5; size: many; D: -; J: TRBJ2-6; DNA: TGTGCCAGCAGTTACTCCGGAGCCTCTGGGGCCAACGTCCTGACTTTC; CDR3: CASSYSGASGANVLTF
V: TRBV24-1; size: -; D: TRBD2; J: TRBJ2-1; DNA: TGTGCCGCCGGGAGGGAGAGAGGGCAGTTCTTC; CDR3: CAAGRERGQFF
V: TRBV9; size: once; D: TRBD2; J: TRBJ2-4; DNA: TGTGCCAGCAGCGTTGGGACTAGCGTTACCCTTCAGTACTTC; CDR3: CASSVGTSVTLQYF
V: TRBV6-5; size: -; D: TRBD1; J: TRBJ2-1; DNA: TGTGCCAGCAGCCCGGACAGGGGGAAACAATATAAGCAGTTCTTC; CDR3: CASSPDRGKQYKQFF
V: TRBV10-3; size: many; D: TRBD1; J: TRBJ1-1; DNA: TGTGCCACCAGAGTAGGGGACAGGGCAAACACTGAAGCTTTCTTT; CDR3: CATRVGDRANTEAFF
V: TRBV6-5; size: many; D: -; J: TRBJ2-5; DNA: TGTGCCAGCAGTTACTCGACAGGGGAGGGGGAGACCCAGTACTTC; CDR3: CASSYSTGEGETQYF
V: TRBV12-3/TRBV12-4; size: many; D: -; J: TRBJ1-2; DNA: TGTGCCAGCGGCTCACGTCAGGCACCCCATGGCTACACCTTC; CDR3: CASGSRQAPHGYTF
V: TRBV18; size: -; D: TRBD2; J: TRBJ2-4; DNA: TGTGCCAGCTCACCGAACCTAGCGGGAGGGTCCCAGGGCATTCAGTACTTC; CDR3: CASSPNLAGGSQGIQYF
V: TRBV30; size: few; D: -; J: TRBJ1-3; DNA: TGTGCCTGGGCACCAGGGGTCGGAAACACCATATATTTT; CDR3: CAWAPGVGNTIYF
V: TRBV7-2; size: -; D: -; J: TRBJ2-1; DNA: TGTGCCAGCAGCTCAGTCAGCGTCTCCTACAATGAGCAGTTCTTC; CDR3: CASSSVSVSYNEQFF
V: TRBV4-1; size: few; D: -; J: TRBJ1-1; DNA: TGCGCCAGCAGCCCATGGGCCAATGAGGGATTGAACACTGAAGCTTTCTTT; CDR3: CASSPWANEGLNTEAFF
V: TRBV28; size: many; D: TRBD1; J: TRBJ2-7; DNA: TGTGCCAGCAGTTGGACAGGGGGGAGGGAGTACTTC; CDR3: CASSWTGGREYF
V: TRBV12-5; size: -; D: -; J: TRBJ2-1; DNA: TGTGCTAGTGATCTGTCCCGGGGCCCGAATAATGAGCAGTTCTTC; CDR3: CASDLSRGPNNEQFF
V: TRBV4-1; size: once; D: TRBD2; J: TRBJ2-1; DNA: TGCGCCAGCAGCGGTCAAGGTCTAGCGGGAGGTGGGAATCAGCAGTTCTTC; CDR3: CASSGQGLAGGGNQQFF
V: TRBV11-2; size: few; D: -; J: TRBJ2-3; DNA: TGTGCCAGCGGCTTAGAGCGGAAAAGCACAGATACGCAGTATTTT; CDR3: CASGLERKSTDTQYF
V: TRBV12-3/TRBV12-4; size: once; D: -; J: TRBJ2-2; DNA: TGTGCCAGCAGTTTTGACCAGGCCGGGGAGCTGCTTTTT; CDR3: CASSFDQAGELLF
V: TRBV10-3; size: -; D: -; J: TRBJ2-5; DNA: TGTACCATCAGTGTCTCCCAGAGAGAGATCCAGTACTTC; CDR3: CTISVSQREIQYF
V: TRBV6-2/TRBV6-3; size: -; D: -; J: TRBJ2-7; DNA: TGTGCCTGCAGTTACTCGACAGGTCGTAGGCAGCAGTACTTC; CDR3: CACSYSTGRRQQYF
V: TRBV5-1; size: -; D: -; J: TRBJ1-1; DNA: TGCACCAGCAGCCGCGAATGGGGAACTGAAGCTTTCTTT; CDR3: CTSSREWGTEAFF
V: TRBV5-1; size: -; D: -; J: TRBJ2-7; DNA: TGCGCCAGCAGCTTCTCAGTGGGCCGGGAGCAGTACTTC; CDR3: CASSFSVGREQYF
V: TRBV11-2; size: -; D: -; J: TRBJ2-1; DNA: TGTGCCAGTAGCTTAGTAGGGGGGAGTTGGGGCACGGATGAGCAGTTCTTC; CDR3: CASSLVGGSWGTDEQFF
V: TRBV12-3/TRBV12-4; size: -; D: -; J: TRBJ2-5; DNA: TGTACCAGCAGTTCCTACAGTATTCTTCAAGAGACCCAGTACTTC; CDR3: CTSSSYSILQETQYF
V: TRBV11-2; size: many; D: TRBD2; J: TRBJ2-7; DNA: TGTGCCAGCAGCGCTAGCGGGAGGGCTTACGAGCAGTACTTC; CDR3: CASSASGRAYEQYF
V: TRBV10-1; size: few; D: -; J: TRBJ2-7; DNA: TGCGCCAGCAGTGAAGGGGCTCATCAATGGGAGCAGTACTTC; CDR3: CASSEGAHQWEQYF
V: TRBV11-2; size: many; D: -; J: TRBJ1-1; DNA: TGTGCCAGCAGCTTAGCGTCTAACACTGAAGCTTTCTTT; CDR3: CASSLASNTEAFF
V: TRBV5-6; size: -; D: -; J: TRBJ2-2; DNA: TGTACCAGCAGCACCGGGACATATGACGGGGAGCTGTTTTTT; CDR3: CTSSTGTYDGELFF
V: TRBV11-2; size: many; D: TRBD2; J: TRBJ2-7; DNA: TGTGCCAGCAGCCCCCGGGCGGGACTAGCGTACGAGCAGTACTTC; CDR3: CASSPRAGLAYEQYF
V: TRBV5-8; size: -; D: -; J: TRBJ1-4; DNA: TGTGCCAGCACCTTTGTGACTCTCGAGGGCGAAAAACTGTTTTTT; CDR3: CASTFVTLEGEKLFF
V: TRBV11-2; size: -; D: TRBD1; J: TRBJ2-5; DNA: TGTGCCAGCACCTTAACGGGACAGTCCCAAGAGACCCAGTACTTC; CDR3: CASTLTGQSQETQYF
V: TRBV28; size: -; D: TRBD1; J: TRBJ2-7; DNA: TGTGCCAGCAGAGCGACAGGGCCCCCCTTCGAGCAGTACTTC; CDR3: CASRATGPPFEQYF
V: TRBV6-2/TRBV6-3; size: -; D: -; J: TRBJ1-6; DNA: TGTGCCACCAGTTACCACCTGACAGATTATAATTCACCCCTCCACTTT; CDR3: CATSYHLTDYNSPLHF
V: TRBV29-1; size: -; D: TRBD2; J: TRBJ2-1; DNA: TGTAGCGCTGGGACTACCAACAATGAGCAGTTCTTC; CDR3: CSAGTTNNEQFF
V: TRBV24-1; size: -; D: -; J: TRBJ2-3; DNA: TGTGCCACCAGTGACCCTCGACAGTACCGAGATACGCAGTATTTT; CDR3: CATSDPRQYRDTQYF
V: TRBV30; size: -; D: TRBD1; J: TRBJ1-5; DNA: TGTGCCTGGAATTCAGGGGGCGGGAATCAGCCCCAGCATTTT; CDR3: CAWNSGGGNQPQHF
V: TRBV29-1; size: -; D: -; J: TRBJ2-7; DNA: TGCAACGTTCATAGTCGAACTTCCTACGAGCAGTACTTC; CDR3: CNVHSRTSYEQYF
V: TRBV5-6; size: -; D: -; J: TRBJ1-6; DNA: TGTGCCAGCAGCTTCTCCCCAAGGTCTAATCCACCCCTCCACTTT; CDR3: CASSFSPRSNPPLHF
V: TRBV11-2; size: once; D: TRBD2; J: TRBJ2-1; DNA: TGTGCCAGCAGTTTCCGACTAGCGGGGAGCTCCTACAGTGAGCAGTTCTTC; CDR3: CASSFRLAGSSYSEQFF
V: TRBV11-2; size: many; D: -; J: TRBJ2-5; DNA: TGTGCCAGCAGCTCAACTTGGGGGGTAGAGACCCAGTACTTC; CDR3: CASSSTWGVETQYF
V: TRBV5-6; size: -; D: -; J: TRBJ2-1; DNA: TGTGCCATCAGCTCGGGACTCTACAATGAGCAGTTCTTC; CDR3: CAISSGLYNEQFF
V: TRBV4-1; size: -; D: -; J: TRBJ1-5; DNA: TGCGCCAGCAGCCGGACCGGGACAAGGAATCAGCCCCAGCGTTTT; CDR3: CASSRTGTRNQPQRF
V: TRBV30; size: -; D: -; J: TRBJ2-7; DNA: TGTGCCTGGATGTTTCGACACCGATCGGGGGAGCAGTACTTC; CDR3: CAWMFRHRSGEQYF
V: TRBV11-2; size: -; D: -; J: TRBJ2-1; DNA: TGTGCCAGCTCTAGGGGGGGGAACTCCTACAATGAGCATTTCTTC; CDR3: CASSRGGNSYNEHFF
V: TRBV13; size: -; D: -; J: TRBJ2-4; DNA: TGTGCCAGCAGCCCCCGGGACCCAAGAGGCAACATTCAGTACTTC; CDR3: CASSPRDPRGNIQYF
V: TRBV6-5; size: -; D: -; J: TRBJ2-6; DNA: TGTGCCAGTAGTTACTCCAGCTCTGGGGCCAACGTCCTGACTTTC; CDR3: CASSYSSSGANVLTF
V: TRBV6-8; size: many; D: -; J: TRBJ2-1; DNA: TGTGCCAGCAGTCCTCTTGGAGCGGAGTCCTACAATGAGCAGTTCTTC; CDR3: CASSPLGAESYNEQFF
V: TRBV6-6; size: -; D: -; J: TRBJ1-3; DNA: TGTGCCTGCACCAAATACAGAGGCTCTGGAAACACCATATATTTT; CDR3: CACTKYRGSGNTIYF
V: TRBV5-6; size: -; D: -; J: TRBJ2-7; DNA: TGTGCCAGCAGCCCCCCTAGCGATTCCTACGAGCAGTACTTC; CDR3: CASSPPSDSYEQYF
V: TRBV6-5; size: -; D: TRBD2; J: TRBJ2-1; DNA: TGTGCCAGCAGTTACGTACTAGCGGGAGTGAAGGACCAGTTCTTC; CDR3: CASSYVLAGVKDQFF
V: TRBV5-1; size: -; D: -; J: TRBJ2-7; DNA: TGCGCCAGCAGCTGGGCCTCGCCCGCCTACGAGCATTACTTC; CDR3: CASSWASPAYEHYF
V: TRBV29-1; size: many; D: -; J: TRBJ2-5; DNA: TGCAGCGTTGAAGAGGTTTCAGAGACCCAGTACTTC; CDR3: CSVEEVSETQYF